The rows below give T cell receptor beta chains drawn from one sample of a study of blood T cell repertoires in COVID-19. Profiling relied on immunoSEQ multiplex PCR, and the TCRdb table lists in-frame clones only, not all of them. This sample yields some 310,000 clones, of which roughly 89% are seen a single time; roughly a tenth belongs to the top ten. Material for sequencing was PBMCs or T cells enriched from blood (not recorded which). These TCRs come from a woman in her 30s who had recovered from COVID-19. The CDR3 runs from the conserved cysteine through the conserved F or W. A D gene is named only where the DNA matches it firmly. Size is omitted from some rows. Given values are once, few, many or a class for expanded clones.

TRBV6-5	13	TRBJ2-7	TRBD1	once	TGTGCCAGCAGCCGCCGGACAGGGCGAGAGCAGTACTTC	CASSRRTGREQYF
TRBV19	14	TRBJ2-7	TRBD1	-	TGTGCCAGTACCCTCGGGACAGGGGGCGACGAGCAGTACTTC	CASTLGTGGDEQYF
TRBV10-1	15	TRBJ2-1	TRBD2	-	TGCGCCAGCAGCGGACTAGCGGGAGCGAGCAATGAGCAGTTCTTC	CASSGLAGASNEQFF
TRBV19	15	TRBJ2-1	TRBD1	-	TGTGCCAGTAGTACCCCGACAGGGGGCGTGAATGAGCAGTTCTTC	CASSTPTGGVNEQFF
TRBV2	14	TRBJ1-2	-	-	TGTGCCAGCAATGGGGCCCCGGCGGCCTATGGCTACACCTTC	CASNGAPAAYGYTF
TRBV28	15	TRBJ2-6	-	-	TGTGCCAGCAGCCCTGTTAACTCTGGGGCCAACGTCCTGACTTTC	CASSPVNSGANVLTF
TRBV2	11	TRBJ1-2	-	-	TGTGCCAGCAGTGACCGTCCTGGCTACACCTTC	CASSDRPGYTF
TRBV6-5	13	TRBJ1-1	TRBD1	-	TGTGCCAGCATCAAACAGGGGAGCACTGAAGCTTTCTTT	CASIKQGSTEAFF
TRBV6-4	15	TRBJ2-3	TRBD2	-	TGTGCCAGCAGTGAAGGCGGGAGCACCACAGATACGCAGTATTTT	CASSEGGSTTDTQYF
TRBV11-2	17	TRBJ1-1	TRBD1	-	TGTGCCAGCAGCTTACCCTCCGGACAGGGAGGTATTACTGAAGCTTTCTTT	CASSLPSGQGGITEAFF
TRBV7-2	18	TRBJ2-3	TRBD1	-	TGTGCCAGCAGCTCCCCTTACGGACAGGGTTATAACGCAGATACGCAGTATTTT	CASSSPYGQGYNADTQYF
TRBV19	17	TRBJ2-7	TRBD2	-	TGTGCCAGTAGTACTGGGACTAGCGGGAGGGCCTTCTACGAGCAGTACTTC	CASSTGTSGRAFYEQYF
TRBV30	18	TRBJ2-1	TRBD2	-	TGTGCCTGGAGTGGGGCAGGGACTAGCGGATCAGCCTACAATGAGCAGTTCTTC	CAWSGAGTSGSAYNEQFF
TRBV7-7	17	TRBJ2-3	-	-	TGTGCTAGCAGCTTAGCCCCAGGGGGGTTTGGCACAGATACGCAGTATTTT	CASSLAPGGFGTDTQYF
TRBV28	17	TRBJ1-1	TRBD1	few	TGTGCCAGCAGTTTAGGGGGCAGGGGGCTGATGAACACTGAAGCTTTCTTT	CASSLGGRGLMNTEAFF
TRBV4-2	14	TRBJ1-2	-	-	TGTGCCAGCAGCCTTGGAGGGTCCTATTATGGCTACACCTTC	CASSLGGSYYGYTF
TRBV5-4	15	TRBJ1-1	-	-	TGTGCCAGCGGCTCACAGGGTCGGGTGAACACTGAAGCTTTCTTT	CASGSQGRVNTEAFF
TRBV10-3	16	TRBJ2-7	TRBD1	-	TGTGCCATCAGCGGAGCGGCCGGGACAGTGTACTACGAGCAGTACTTC	CAISGAAGTVYYEQYF
TRBV5-5	16	TRBJ2-1	TRBD1	once	TGTGCCAGCAGCTCACTAGGGACAGGGGTTTTCAATGAGCAGTTCTTC	CASSSLGTGVFNEQFF
TRBV5-4	14	TRBJ2-1	-	-	TGTGCCAGCTCCCGTGGCCAGGTCTACGATGAGCAGTTCTTC	CASSRGQVYDEQFF
TRBV30	11	TRBJ2-7	-	once	TGTGCCTGCGTCTCAGGCTACGAGCAGTACTTC	CACVSGYEQYF
TRBV10-3	13	TRBJ1-3	-	-	TGTGCCATCAGTGATGGGGCGGCCAGCACCATATATTTT	CAISDGAASTIYF
TRBV30	11	TRBJ1-1	TRBD1	-	TGTGTTGGACAGGAGAACACTGAAGCTTTCTTT	CVGQENTEAFF
TRBV4-1	15	TRBJ2-2	-	-	TGCGCCAGCAGCCCCCAAGCGGGCTACACCGGGGAGCTGTTTTTT	CASSPQAGYTGELFF
TRBV9	10	TRBJ1-1	-	-	TGTGCCAGCGGGGAGGAGAAAGCTTTCTTT	CASGEEKAFF
TRBV6-5	13	TRBJ1-1	-	-	TGTGCCAGCAGCCTGACAGTGAACACTGAAGCTTTCTTT	CASSLTVNTEAFF